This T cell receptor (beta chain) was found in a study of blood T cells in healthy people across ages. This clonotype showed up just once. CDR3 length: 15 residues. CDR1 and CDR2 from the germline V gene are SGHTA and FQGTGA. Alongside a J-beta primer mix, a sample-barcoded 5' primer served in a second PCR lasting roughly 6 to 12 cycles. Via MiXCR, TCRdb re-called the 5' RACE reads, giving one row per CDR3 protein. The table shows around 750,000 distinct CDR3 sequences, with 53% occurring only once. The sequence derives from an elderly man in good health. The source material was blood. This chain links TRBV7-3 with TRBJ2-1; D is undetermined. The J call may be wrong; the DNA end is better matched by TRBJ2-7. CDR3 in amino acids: CASSIGQPSYNEQYF. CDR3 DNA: TGTGCCAGCAGCATTGGGCAGCCGTCCTACAATGAGCAGTACTTC.